One sample yielded the 29 T cell receptor beta chains listed below, sequenced in a study of T cells in Graves' hyperthyroidism and ophthalmopathy. Amplified TCR beta CDR3 regions came from RNA transcripts. Initially, a first-round RT-PCR of the TCR CDR3 employed the HTBI primer set. TCRdb reprocessed the multiplex PCR reads via MiXCR and lists one record per CDR3 protein. Of hundreds of thousands of distinct CDR3 sequences listed, more than 30% are singletons. What was sequenced was blood. All receptors derive from a young man with Graves' hyperthyroidism.

As to this clonotype: One base away lies a much larger clone, so this may be a sequencing read error. The chain joins TRBV7-2 to TRBJ2-7, with TRBD2 as a possible D gene (7 bases). The germline V gene has CDR1 SGHTA and CDR2 FQGNSA. Trimming took off 5 bases at V and 7 bases at J, with 18 bases between the two ends. This CDR3 is 14 amino acids long. Here the CDR3 reads CASSLTAGAEEQYF. CDR3 nucleotides: TGTGCCAGCAGCCTAACCGCGGGGGCTGAGGAGCAGTACTTC.

This clonotype was counted only a few times. In nucleotides, the CDR3 is TGTGCCAGCAGACCCGGGACAGGGGAGTCCCACGAGCAGTACTTC. Its protein product is CASRPGTGESHEQYF. The chain uses TRBV6-5 and TRBJ2-7; 10 positions agree with TRBD1. CDR1 is MNHEY, CDR2 SVGAGI, per germline. V shed 6 bases and J 5 bases; nucleotides not matched to a gene: 10. The CDR3 is made up of 15 amino acids.

A remark on this clonotype: A read error is possible here, since a much larger clone lies one base away. The gene calls are TRBV2 and TRBJ2-5; no reliable D call. The germline gives CDR1 SNHLY, CDR2 FYNNEI. This CDR3 comprises 15 residues. The germline V and J ends were trimmed by 8 bases and 4 bases, with 20 bases remaining between them. Written as DNA, the CDR3 is TGTGCCAGCGGGGTTGGTCTAGGCGTCGGAGAGACCCAGTACTTC. Translating gives CASGVGLGVGETQYF.

The V call is TRBV9, the J call TRBJ2-3; D possibly corresponds to TRBD1 (6 bases). V lost 2 bases, J lost 6 bases, and 7 bases lay in between. The germline V gene has CDR1 SGDLS and CDR2 YYNGEE. This CDR3 is 12 amino acids long. The CDR3: CASSVRGDTQYF. CDR3 nucleotides: TGTGCCAGCAGCGTCAGGGGCGATACGCAGTATTTT. The variable domain in full, completed from reference TRBV9 and TRBJ2-3, reads DSGVTQTPKHLITATGQRVTLRCSPRSGDLSVYWYQQSLDQGLQFLIQYYNGEERAKGNILERFSAQQFPDLHSELNLSSLELGDSALYFCASSVRGDTQYFGPGTRLTVL.

This clonotype appeared once. An end of the junction does not agree with germline; a read error may underlie this. The chain links TRBV10-3 to TRBJ1-2; 7 bases map to TRBD1. Germline CDR1 and CDR2: ENHRY and SYGVKD. This CDR3 has 12 amino acids. CDR3 in DNA: TGTGCCATCAAGACAGGGAGCACCGCTATTCGCTTC. Amino acid sequence: CAIKTGSTAIRF.

In its sample, this clonotype was seen a few times. The junction shows a germline mismatch at one end, possibly a read error. This chain links TRBV11-2 with TRBJ2-5; possibly TRBD1 or TRBD2 for D (6 bases each). Germline V gene lookup returns CDR1 SGHAT and CDR2 FQNNGV. The CDR3 is 15 amino acids. DNA for the CDR3: TGCGCCAGCAGCCAAGACCCAGGGGAGGTGGAGACCCAGTACTTC. Translating it yields CASSQDPGEVETQYF.

This clonotype was recorded many times. This chain links TRBV7-2 with TRBJ2-7; D could derive from TRBD1 or TRBD2 (5 bases each). The CDR3 has 15 residues. V gave up 3 bases and J gave up 3 bases, with 15 bases separating them. Germline CDR1 reads SGHTA; CDR2 reads FQGNSA. The CDR3 nucleotides read TGTGCCAGCAGCTTTTCCCGGGACGGCAGCTACGAGCAGTACTTC. Residues: CASSFSRDGSYEQYF.

The CDR3 DNA is TGTGCCAGCAGCGTAGGGGTAGCGGGGACCTACGAGCAGTACTTC. It yields the protein CASSVGVAGTYEQYF. The genes are TRBV9 and TRBJ2-7, with 8 bases lining up with TRBD2. Germline lookup yields CDR1 SGDLS and CDR2 YYNGEE. This CDR3 has 15 amino acids. Unmatched junction bases numbered 4, after V lost 0 bases and J lost 2 bases.

This clonotype was counted many times. This chain connects TRBV7-9 to TRBJ1-4; possible D gene TRBD1, 5 bases. V lost 6 bases, J lost 8 bases, and 10 bases lay in between. Germline V gene lookup returns CDR1 SEHNR and CDR2 FQNEAQ (reference sequence). This CDR3 comprises 12 residues. The CDR3 region has the DNA TGTGCCAGCAGTAGAAAGGGGGAAAAACTGTTTTTT. Residues: CASSRKGEKLFF.

Only a few counts were recorded for this clonotype. The chain is built from TRBV6-5 and TRBJ2-7, with 7 bases matching TRBD1. Germline V CDR1 and CDR2: MNHEY, SVGAGI. Losses at the gene ends were 6 bases for V and 3 bases for J; bases not matched to a gene: 5. The CDR3 length is 13 residues. The CDR3: CASRRQGGYEQYF. The CDR3 DNA sequence: TGTGCCAGCAGGAGACAGGGTGGCTACGAGCAGTACTTC.

This clonotype was counted between two and nine times. The gene calls are TRBV5-1 and TRBJ1-2; possibly TRBD1 for D (5 bases). The germline gives CDR1 SGHRS, CDR2 YFSETQ. The CDR3 has 16 residues. Trimming cost V 4 bases and J 0 bases, with 16 bases left between them. The CDR3 protein is CASSTAGTRSNYGYTF. CDR3 sequence (DNA): TGCGCCAGCAGCACGGCCGGGACCCGGTCTAACTATGGCTACACCTTC.

This clonotype has a count of ten or more. This chain links TRBV5-1 with TRBJ2-7; D may be TRBD1 (5 bases). CDR3 size: 14 residues. V lost 1 base and J lost 2, with 10 bases in between. Germline V gene data show CDR1 as SGHRS and CDR2 as YFSETQ. The CDR3 DNA sequence: TGCGCCAGCAGCTTGCTGCAGGGAACCTACGAGCAGTACTTC. Translated, it gives CASSLLQGTYEQYF.

The chain links TRBV9 to TRBJ2-7, with D possibly TRBD2 on 5 matching bases. Trimming shortened V by 0 bases and J by 1 base, and 11 bases separated the two germline ends. This CDR3 is built from 15 residues. The germline V gene has CDR1 SGDLS and CDR2 YYNGEE. CDR3 sequence (DNA): TGTGCCAGCAGCGTAGGGGATAGCGCTTCCTACGAGCAGTACTTC. It specifies CASSVGDSASYEQYF.

This clonotype was recorded a few times. The chain has TRBV7-9 and TRBJ2-5, with no clear D. This CDR3 region has 15 residues. Germline CDR1 is SEHNR and CDR2 is FQNEAQ (reference sequence). Trimming left V 4 bases short and J 3 bases short, with 15 bases between. In nucleotides, the CDR3 is TGTGCCAGCAGCTCGGCCCTAAGTGGGAAAGAGACCCAGTACTTC. It yields the protein CASSSALSGKETQYF. The whole variable domain, filled in from reference TRBV7-9 and TRBJ2-5, reads DTGVSQNPRHKITKRGQNVTFRCDPISEHNRLYWYRQTLGQGPEFLTYFQNEAQLEKSRLLSDRFSAERPKGSFSTLEIQRTEQGDSAMYLCASSSALSGKETQYFGPGTRLLVL.

This clonotype was detected only a few times. The rearrangement uses TRBV25-1 and TRBJ1-1; no clear D. The CDR3 sequence is 12 residues long. V shed 5 bases and J shed 4 bases, with 8 bases lying between them. Per the germline V gene, CDR1 is MGHDK and CDR2 is SYGVNS. CDR3 nucleotides: TGTGCCAGCAGTCCGCCGCTCACTGAAGCTTTCTTT. Its protein product is CASSPPLTEAFF.

As regards this clonotype: This may come from a read error, since a much larger clone is one base off. This sequence joins TRBV6-5 and TRBJ2-5, with TRBD1 identical over 8 bases. CDR1 MNHEY and CDR2 SVGAGI come from the germline V gene. CDR3 size: 14 residues. The CDR3 DNA is TGTGCCAGCAGTAATATCAGGGGGCAAGAGGCCCAGTACTTC. Its protein is CASSNIRGQEAQYF.

This clonotype was observed at least ten times. CDR3 DNA: TGTGCCAGCAGTGACTTAGGACAAACCACCGGGGAGCTGTTTTTT. Protein sequence: CASSDLGQTTGELFF. This chain links TRBV25-1 with TRBJ2-2; weak D call: TRBD1 (5 bases). CDR3 length equals 15 residues. Trimming took 3 bases from V and 4 from J, leaving 12 bases between them. Germline loops: CDR1 MGHDK, CDR2 SYGVNS.

The rearrangement uses TRBV10-3 and TRBJ1-5; 8 bases map to TRBD1. V lost 10 bases, J lost 5 bases, and 7 bases stayed unmatched. CDR1 and CDR2 from the germline V gene are ENHRY and SYGVKD. The CDR3 has 13 residues. For the CDR3, the DNA is TGTGCCACGGCAGGGGGCCTGTATCAGCCCCAGCATTTT. Its protein product is CATAGGLYQPQHF.

This clonotype has ten or more counts. The chain links TRBV2 to TRBJ1-2; D not certain. V lost 0 bases to trimming and J lost 8 bases, with 10 bases between them. Germline V gives CDR1 SNHLY, CDR2 FYNNEI. This CDR3 has 13 residues. CDR3 bases: TGTGCCAGCAGTGAAGCCCGGGAAATCGGCTACACCTTC. The encoded protein is CASSEAREIGYTF.

V is TRBV20-1 and J is TRBJ1-5, with TRBD1 matching 7 bases. The CDR3 contains 14 residues. Losses at the gene ends were 5 bases for V and 5 bases for J; bases not matched to a gene: 9. Per germline, CDR1 DFQATT and CDR2 SNEGSKA (reference sequence). CDR3 amino acids: CSAPVQGRHQPQHF. The CDR3 DNA reads as TGCAGTGCTCCGGTACAGGGGCGTCATCAGCCCCAGCATTTT.

This clonotype has ten or more counts. The V gene is TRBV24-1, the J gene TRBJ1-6, with 7 bases identical to TRBD1. The CDR3 contains 14 residues. Germline-derived CDR1 and CDR2 are KGHDR and SFDVKD. V shed 6 bases and J 7 bases; nucleotides not matched to a gene: 5. This CDR3 is CATSRPGGNSPLHF. In nucleotides, the CDR3 is TGTGCCACCAGTCGGCCAGGGGGGAATTCACCCCTCCACTTT.

At least ten counts were recorded for this clonotype. The rearrangement uses TRBV6-6 and TRBJ1-5; the match to TRBD1 covers 9 bases. Trimming at V came to 6 bases and at J to 2 bases, leaving 2 bases not matched to a gene. CDR1 is MNHNY, CDR2 SVGAGI, per germline (reference sequence). The CDR3 totals 14 residues. The CDR3 bases are TGTGCCAGCAGGGACAGGGGAGGCAATCAGCCCCAGCATTTT. This translates into CASRDRGGNQPQHF.

This clonotype was found once. The junction and the germline gene differ at one end; a read error may be behind it. This sequence joins TRBV7-9 and TRBJ2-7; 7 nucleotides match TRBD1. Per the germline V gene, CDR1 is SEHNR and CDR2 is FQNEAQ (reference sequence). The CDR3 sequence is 17 residues long. The CDR3 region is CASSQGIPGQMIYEQYF. Here the CDR3 DNA reads TGCGCCAGCAGCCAAGGGATTCCGGGACAGATGATCTACGAGCAGTACTTC. Using reference TRBV7-9 and TRBJ2-7 for the parts outside the CDR3, the full variable domain is DTGVSQNPRHKITKRGQNVTFRCDPISEHNRLYWYRQTLGQGPEFLTYFQNEAQLEKSRLLSDRFSAERPKGSFSTLEIQRTEQGDSAMYLCASSQGIPGQMIYEQYFGPGTRLTVT.

This clonotype came up many times. The chain joins TRBV7-6 to TRBJ2-5; D may be TRBD1 or TRBD2 (5 bases each). Per the germline V gene, CDR1 is SGHVS and CDR2 is FNYEAQ. This CDR3 spans 15 amino acids. V was clipped by 3 bases and J by 4 bases, with 15 bases between them. The CDR3 sequence is CASSLSMGVGETQYF. The CDR3 DNA is TGTGCCAGCAGCTTGTCCATGGGGGTTGGAGAGACCCAGTACTTC.

This clonotype has only a few counts. The gene calls are TRBV6-6 and TRBJ1-2; tentative D call: TRBD1 (6 bases). Trimming took 2 bases from V and 7 from J, leaving 20 bases between them. Germline V gene lookup returns CDR1 MNHNY and CDR2 SVGAGI (reference sequence). The CDR3 is 16 amino acids. The CDR3 sequence: CASSYGGGTHRGGYTF. The CDR3 nucleotides are TGTGCCAGCAGTTACGGCGGGGGCACCCATCGGGGTGGCTACACCTTC.

This clonotype has only a few counts. The gene calls are TRBV19 and TRBJ2-6; D is ambiguous. Deletions cut 3 bases from V and 0 bases from J, with 15 bases between. The CDR3 has 18 amino acids. Germline V gene sequence: CDR1 LNHDA, CDR2 SQIVND (reference sequence). The CDR3 nucleotides are TGTGCCAGTAGTATTGAACGACTTAGACCCTCTGGGGCCAACGTCCTGACTTTC. Its protein is CASSIERLRPSGANVLTF.

This clonotype was recorded at least ten times. The V call is TRBV7-9, the J call TRBJ2-7; 10 positions agree with TRBD1. This CDR3 spans 14 amino acids. Germline CDR1 and CDR2: SEHNR and FQNEAQ (reference sequence). Unmatched junction bases numbered 4, after V lost 5 bases and J lost 3 bases. CDR3 loop: CASSPDRGLYEQYF. CDR3 DNA: TGTGCCAGCAGCCCCGACAGGGGGCTCTACGAGCAGTACTTC.

About this clonotype itself: A read error may be the cause here, since a much bigger clone is one base away. As the CDR3 is not closed by the conserved phenylalanine or tryptophan, this likely results from a read error. This chain connects TRBV15 to TRBJ2-5, with D hard to call. Germline V gives CDR1 LNHNV, CDR2 YYDKDF (reference sequence). With 8 bases removed from V and 0 bases from J, the gap between germline ends came to 10 bases. The CDR3 totals 13 residues. The CDR3 protein is CATVNTYQETQYY. The CDR3 nucleotides are TGTGCCACCGTCAACACCTACCAAGAGACCCAGTACTAC.

The rearrangement joins TRBV2 to TRBJ2-5; D might be TRBD2 (6 bases). Germline CDR1 and CDR2: SNHLY and FYNNEI. Trimming left V 6 bases short and J 6 bases short, with 17 bases between. The CDR3 sequence is 14 residues long. CDR3 protein: CASRVGTGQKTQYF. Written as DNA, the CDR3 is TGTGCCAGCAGGGTCGGGACTGGACAAAAGACCCAGTACTTC.